The clone carrying this TCR beta chain was detected once. Other nucleotide sequences from this sample produce the same CDR3. The data were obtained in a study of blood T cell repertoires in COVID-19. Overall study: The United States, Italy and Spain provided the acute and convalescent COVID-19 samples.

The CDR3 has 13 residues. Per germline, CDR1 MNHEY and CDR2 SVGAGI. The J segment lost 4 bases and the V segment lost 6 bases, leaving 3 bases of the junction unmatched. The assay was immunoSEQ multiplex PCR, and TCRdb's table has in-frame clones only and misses some. There are 150,000 or so clones in the sample; around 83% occur only once, and more than 5% lies in the top ten. The J gene is TRBJ1-5, the V gene TRBV6-5; the match to TRBD1 covers 7 bases. This TCR came from a woman aged 45 to 65 with COVID-19, enrolled during active disease. The source material was peripheral blood. The DNA of the CDR3 is TGTGCCAGCAGGGGACAGAGTAATCAGCCCCAGCATTTT. Protein product: CASRGQSNQPQHF.